The table lists the clone carrying this T cell receptor beta chain with a few counts. The data were obtained in a study of high-grade serous ovarian cancer treatment subgroups. The CDR3 covers 17 residues. Germline loops: CDR1 SNHLY, CDR2 FYNNEI. V lost 4 bases to trimming and J lost 5 bases, with 21 bases between them. The repertoire was sequenced with immunoSEQ multiplex PCR; TCRdb's copy has only in-frame clones and lacks some. The top ten hold around 11% of the sample, which has 3,500 to 5,000 clones, about 70% seen once. Tumor samples were obtained before definitive surgery or chemotherapy. The sample consisted of tumor tissue. The sequence derives from a human donor with high-grade serous ovarian cancer. The V gene is TRBV2, the J gene TRBJ2-1, with a weak D call TRBD1 (7 bases). The CDR3 DNA reads as TGTGCCAGCAGTGGATCAAAGGGGGCAGGAGGGAACAATGAGCAGTTCTTC. As protein: CASSGSKGAGGNNEQFF.